Detailed here is one TCR beta chain. Its matching antigen is unknown. The entry originates in a study of OX40 agonist ivuxolimab in advanced cancers. Study-level information: Every 2 weeks, patients got intravenous ivuxolimab at one of six dose levels (0.01-10 mg/kg).

Study-level points and caveats: Average numbers of expanded clones were greater in CD8+ T cells than in CD4+. Clones of CD4+ and CD8+ blood T cells grew by week 6 at doses of 0.1 to 3.0 mg/kg. Partly responding patients at 0.1-3.0 mg/kg showed some of the smallest clonal expansion.

Clones were read by immunoSEQ multiplex PCR, and TCRdb kept only the in-frame ones, dropping some. The data show 35,000 to 50,000 clones, about 86% seen once. CDR1 and CDR2 from the germline V gene are SNHLY and FYNNEI. The CDR3 totals 18 residues. The ends lost 6 bases at V and 4 bases at J; junction bases unmatched: 10. V usage is TRBV2 and J usage is TRBJ2-3; 16 nucleotides align to TRBD2. This clonotype was sampled from an adult with an advanced solid tumor such as melanoma, head and neck, liver or kidney cancer. The source material was CD4+ or CD8+ T cells sorted from blood, sampled in a trial of the OX40 agonist ivuxolimab. DNA for the CDR3: TGTGCCAGCAGCGTCGATCCGGGACTAGCGGGGGGGTCAGATACGCAGTATTTT. It is translated as CASSVDPGLAGGSDTQYF. Filled out from reference TRBV2 and TRBJ2-3, the complete variable domain reads EPEVTQTPSHQVTQMGQEVILRCVPISNHLYFYWYRQILGQKVEFLVSFYNNEISEKSEIFDDQFSVERPDGSNFTLKIRSTKLEDSAMYFCASSVDPGLAGGSDTQYFGPGTRLTVL.